Following are 21 T cell receptor beta chains from one sample sequenced in a study of T cell changes during pregnancy in multiple sclerosis (dated by TCRdb to the late 2010s). Libraries were made using the immunoSEQ multiplex PCR assay. In TCRdb, the immuneACCESS table is reduced to in-frame sequences with V and J assigned. These tables do not hold every clone; where another copy was compared, an unresolved V gene accounts for under half, and the others remain unexplained. The sample has roughly 70,000 clones on record, 90% of them singletons. In total, the top ten clones hold 1.5% of the sample. The source was peripheral blood, collected in the third trimester of pregnancy. The receptor source for this set is a female donor with multiple sclerosis, enrolled in a pregnancy study.

V gene TRBV2 combines with J gene TRBJ2-1; 12 bases are a match to TRBD2. The CDR3 length is 20 residues. V trimming: 6 bases; J trimming: 0 bases; junction bases outside the gene matches: 15. CDR1 and CDR2 from the germline V gene are SNHLY and FYNNEI. DNA for the CDR3: TGTGCCAGCAGCCCCCGACTAGCGGGAGATTCTTCAAGCTCCTACAATGAGCAGTTCTTC. It translates to CASSPRLAGDSSSSYNEQFF.

The V gene is TRBV27, the J gene TRBJ1-5; perhaps TRBD1 as D (5 bases). Germline values: CDR1 MNHEY, CDR2 SMNVEV (reference sequence). This CDR3 has 16 residues. Trimming removed 4 bases from V and 0 bases from J, with 13 bases in between. The CDR3 DNA reads TGTGCCAGCAGTTCTACGACAGTATATAGCAATCAGCCCCAGCATTTT. The encoded protein is CASSSTTVYSNQPQHF.

The CDR3 DNA is TGTGCCATCAGGTCCCACACTAGCGGGAGCGCAGATACGCAGTATTTT. Its translation: CAIRSHTSGSADTQYF. V and J are TRBV10-3 and TRBJ2-3, with 11 bases fitting TRBD2. Per germline, CDR1 ENHRY and CDR2 SYGVKD. Trimming took 6 bases from V and 4 from J; bases not matched to a gene: 9. This CDR3 contains 16 residues.

The chain recombines TRBV29-1 with TRBJ2-7; tentative D call: TRBD1 (6 bases). The germline V and J ends were trimmed by 1 base and 2 bases, with 6 bases remaining between them. Germline values: CDR1 SQVTM, CDR2 ANQGSEA. The CDR3 consists of 12 residues. In DNA form, the CDR3 reads TGCAGCGTTGAAGGACAGGCCTACGAGCAGTACTTC. Residues: CSVEGQAYEQYF.

The chain has TRBV6-1 and TRBJ1-2, with D possibly being TRBD1 (6 bases). The germline V and J ends were trimmed by 2 bases and 4 bases, with 8 bases remaining between them. Germline loops: CDR1 MNHNS, CDR2 SASEGT. The CDR3 sequence is 13 residues long. CDR3 region: CASSENRAYGYTF. The CDR3 DNA reads as TGTGCCAGCAGTGAAAACAGGGCCTATGGCTACACCTTC.

V usage is TRBV5-1 and J usage is TRBJ1-2; tentative D call: TRBD1 (5 bases). Germline V gene data show CDR1 as SGHRS and CDR2 as YFSETQ. V lost 0 bases and J 4 bases, leaving 13 bases between the germline ends. CDR3 length equals 15 residues. The CDR3 spells CASSLAVRVGYGYTF. CDR3 DNA sequence: TGCGCCAGCAGCTTGGCCGTCAGGGTAGGCTATGGCTACACCTTC.

The V gene is TRBV5-5, the J gene TRBJ1-2; no definite D call. Trimming shortened V by 4 bases and J by 0 bases, and 16 bases separated the two germline ends. Germline V CDR1 and CDR2: SGHKS, YYEKEE (reference sequence). The CDR3 is made up of 16 amino acids. Written as DNA, the CDR3 is TGTGCCAGCAGCACTAGACCCCACACTTCTAACTATGGCTACACCTTC. Translated, it gives CASSTRPHTSNYGYTF.

The V gene is TRBV28, the J gene TRBJ2-5; TRBD1 matches at 7 bases. The length of the CDR3 is 15 residues. V was pared by 3 bases and J by 5 bases, with 9 bases of the junction left unmatched. The germline V gene encodes CDR1 MDHEN and CDR2 SYDVKM. Here the CDR3 DNA reads TGTGCCAGCAGTTTTTTGACAGGGTATTCGGAGACCCAGTACTTC. Protein: CASSFLTGYSETQYF.

The chain uses TRBV6-5 and TRBJ1-2; 8 positions agree with TRBD1. Per germline, CDR1 MNHEY and CDR2 SVGAGI. This CDR3 spans 12 amino acids. Trimming removed 6 bases from V and 12 bases from J; junction bases left unmatched: 9. The chain's CDR3 is CASREQTGADTF. In DNA, the CDR3 is TGTGCCAGCAGAGAACAGACAGGGGCCGACACCTTC.

The chain is built from TRBV7-9 and TRBJ1-2; D remains ambiguous. The CDR3 sequence is 19 residues long. CDR1 is SEHNR and CDR2 is FQNEAQ in the germline V gene (reference sequence). V lost 6 bases, J lost 3 bases, and 29 bases lay in between. DNA for the CDR3: TGTGCCAGCAGACCACCGGCCCGTGGGCCTAAGAATAAACACTATGGCTACACCTTC. Translation gives CASRPPARGPKNKHYGYTF.

The chain recombines TRBV7-9 with TRBJ2-1, with D unresolved. The CDR3 contains 14 residues. Germline CDR1 reads SEHNR; CDR2 reads FQNEAQ (reference sequence). V was cut by 1 base and J by 5 bases, with 9 bases left in between. The CDR3 loop reads CASSLGGAHNEQFF. DNA of the CDR3: TGTGCCAGCAGCTTAGGCGGTGCCCACAATGAGCAGTTCTTC.

The J gene is TRBJ2-3, the V gene TRBV10-3, with 8 bases that match TRBD2. Germline assignment: CDR1 ENHRY and CDR2 SYGVKD. After removal of 0 bases from V and 4 bases from J, the junction contained 9 bases not matched to a gene. This CDR3 has 17 amino acids. Here the CDR3 reads CAISESKTSVTADTQYF. CDR3 nucleotide sequence: TGTGCCATCAGTGAGTCAAAGACTAGCGTTACGGCAGATACGCAGTATTTT.

J is TRBJ1-1 and V is TRBV29-1, with D possibly TRBD1 on 5 matching bases. Germline CDR1 and CDR2: SQVTM and ANQGSEA. CDR3 length: 14 residues. Trimming removed 7 bases from V and 0 bases from J, with 15 bases in between. Here the CDR3 DNA reads TGCAGCGCCGACGTTACAGGTCTGAACACTGAAGCTTTCTTT. Its translation: CSADVTGLNTEAFF.

This clone was seen once. The rearrangement joins TRBV7-6 to TRBJ2-5; 11 bases fit TRBD2. Germline V CDR1 and CDR2: SGHVS, FNYEAQ. After removal of 2 bases from V and 5 bases from J, the junction contained 4 bases not matched to a gene. The CDR3 is made up of 15 amino acids. Here the CDR3 DNA reads TGTGCCAGCAGCTTAACTAGCGGGAGCGGGGAGACCCAGTACTTC. Translation: CASSLTSGSGETQYF.

This sequence joins TRBV30 and TRBJ1-5; D gene uncertain. The germline V and J ends were trimmed by 4 bases and 6 bases, with 13 bases remaining between them. This CDR3 has 13 amino acids. The germline gives CDR1 GTSNPN, CDR2 SVGIG (reference sequence). The CDR3 loop is CAWNPSSSQPQHF. The CDR3 DNA follows: TGTGCCTGGAACCCCTCTTCTAGTCAGCCCCAGCATTTT.

This rearrangement joins TRBV27 to TRBJ2-7; no firm D call. Trimming removed 0 bases at V and 5 bases at J, with 14 bases between. Germline CDR1 reads MNHEY; CDR2 reads SMNVEV (reference sequence). The CDR3 is 15 residues long. This CDR3 is CASSLSFSYVDEQYF. As DNA, the CDR3 is TGTGCCAGCAGTTTATCTTTCAGTTATGTCGACGAGCAGTACTTC.

The V call is TRBV27, the J call TRBJ2-3; D unclear. Germline V CDR1 and CDR2: MNHEY, SMNVEV (reference sequence). V gave up 6 bases and J gave up 4 bases, with 8 bases separating them. The length of the CDR3 is 12 residues. As DNA, the CDR3 is TGTGCCAGCAGCCCCTCAGCAGATACGCAGTATTTT. Its translation is CASSPSADTQYF.

This rearrangement joins TRBV7-2 to TRBJ2-1, with 12 bases lining up with TRBD2. J gave up 2 bases and V 3 bases, and 2 bases lay outside the gene matches. The CDR3 totals 16 residues. CDR1 and CDR2 from the germline V gene are SGHTA and FQGNSA. CDR3 sequence reads: CASSLRLAGAYNEQFF. The CDR3 nucleotides are TGTGCCAGCAGCTTGCGACTAGCGGGGGCCTACAATGAGCAGTTCTTC.

The J gene is TRBJ2-1, the V gene TRBV27; a possible D gene is TRBD2 (5 bases). This CDR3 has 16 amino acids. Germline assignment: CDR1 MNHEY and CDR2 SMNVEV (reference sequence). V gave up 4 bases and J gave up 6 bases, with 19 bases separating them. In nucleotides, the CDR3 is TGTGCCAGCAGTTATAACCACCGGCAGAGCGGCAATGAGCAGTTCTTC. Protein product: CASSYNHRQSGNEQFF.

This chain connects TRBV6-6 to TRBJ1-5, with a weak D call TRBD1 (6 bases). Trimming took 5 bases from V and 2 from J, leaving 13 bases between them. Germline assignment: CDR1 MNHNY and CDR2 SVGAGI (reference sequence). The CDR3 is made up of 15 amino acids. The DNA of the CDR3 is TGTGCCAGCAGTGGACGCGGGGGCGGCAATCAGCCCCAGCATTTT. Its translation is CASSGRGGGNQPQHF.

CDR3 DNA sequence: TGTGCCAGCAACATGGGACAGGGGTCCTATGGCTACACCTTC. Protein product: CASNMGQGSYGYTF. The genes are TRBV5-8 and TRBJ1-2, with TRBD1 identical over 10 bases. In germline, CDR1 is SGHTS, CDR2 YDEGEE. The CDR3 is 14 amino acids. Trimming took 6 bases from V and 4 from J; bases not matched to a gene: 6.